This T cell receptor beta chain emerged from a study of shared clonotypes between healthy human individuals. Positively selected for CCR7, the CD45RO-negative cells used as naive CD8 cells excluded terminally differentiated effector memory CD45RA+ cells. This clone was counted a single time. In the original workflow: Filtering of immunoSEQ junctional sequences could not match full-length read filtering. The table came from immunoSEQ multiplex PCR; TCRdb's copy has only in-frame clones and leaves some out. V and J calls and clone size come straight from that table; D and trimming were deduced from the DNA. The sample holds about 2,100,000 clones, 93% seen once. Germline lookup yields CDR1 WNHNN and CDR2 SYGVQD (reference sequence). This CDR3 spans 19 amino acids. V shed 0 bases, J shed 0 bases, and the junction held 11 bases outside the gene matches.

The clonotype originates from a man aged 18 to 30 in good health. Some clones in this sample may be carry-over from other donors' samples. This rearrangement joins TRBV10-1 to TRBJ2-1; TRBD1 aligns across 7 bases. Specimen: naive CD8+ T cells from PBMCs. Here the CDR3 DNA reads TGCGCCAGCAGTGAGTCAGGGACAGATTGTCCCCGCTCCTACAATGAGCAGTTCTTC. Translation: CASSESGTDCPRSYNEQFF.